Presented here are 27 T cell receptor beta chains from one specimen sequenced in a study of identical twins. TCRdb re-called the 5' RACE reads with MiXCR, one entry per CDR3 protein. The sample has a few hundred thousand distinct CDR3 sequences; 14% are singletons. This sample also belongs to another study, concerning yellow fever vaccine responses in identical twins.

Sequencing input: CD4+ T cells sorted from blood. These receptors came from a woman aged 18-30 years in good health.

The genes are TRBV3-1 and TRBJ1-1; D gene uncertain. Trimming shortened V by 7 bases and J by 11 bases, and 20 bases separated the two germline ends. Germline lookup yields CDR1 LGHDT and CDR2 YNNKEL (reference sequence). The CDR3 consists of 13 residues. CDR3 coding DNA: TGTGCCAGCACCACATCCAGGTCGGGTGGGGCTTTCTTT. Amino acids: CASTTSRSGGAFF.

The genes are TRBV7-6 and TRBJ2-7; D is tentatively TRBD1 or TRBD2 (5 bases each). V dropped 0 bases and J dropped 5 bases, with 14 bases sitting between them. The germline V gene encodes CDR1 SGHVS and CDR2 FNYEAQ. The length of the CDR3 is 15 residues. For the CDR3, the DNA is TGTGCCAGCAGCTTAGCGCAGGGACCACAGAACGAGCAGTACTTC. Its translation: CASSLAQGPQNEQYF.

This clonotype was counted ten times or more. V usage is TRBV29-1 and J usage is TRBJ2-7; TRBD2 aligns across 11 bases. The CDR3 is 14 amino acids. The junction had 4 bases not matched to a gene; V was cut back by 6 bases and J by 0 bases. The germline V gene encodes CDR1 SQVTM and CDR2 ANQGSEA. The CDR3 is CSVGTSGNSYEQYF. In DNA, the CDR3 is TGCAGCGTCGGGACTAGCGGCAACTCCTACGAGCAGTACTTC.

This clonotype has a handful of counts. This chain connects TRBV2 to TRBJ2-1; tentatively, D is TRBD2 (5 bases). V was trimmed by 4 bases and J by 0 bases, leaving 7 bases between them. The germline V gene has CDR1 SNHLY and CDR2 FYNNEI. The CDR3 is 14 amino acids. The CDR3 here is CASSAGSSYNEQFF. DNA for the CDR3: TGTGCCAGCAGTGCGGGGAGCTCCTACAATGAGCAGTTCTTC.

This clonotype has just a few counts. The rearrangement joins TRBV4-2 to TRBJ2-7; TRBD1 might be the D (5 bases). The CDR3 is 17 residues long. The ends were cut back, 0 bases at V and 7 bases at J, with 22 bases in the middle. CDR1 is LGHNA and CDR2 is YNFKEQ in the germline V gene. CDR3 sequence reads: CASSQELSDISTKEQYF. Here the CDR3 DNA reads TGTGCCAGCAGCCAAGAGCTTTCGGACATCTCGACGAAGGAGCAGTACTTC.

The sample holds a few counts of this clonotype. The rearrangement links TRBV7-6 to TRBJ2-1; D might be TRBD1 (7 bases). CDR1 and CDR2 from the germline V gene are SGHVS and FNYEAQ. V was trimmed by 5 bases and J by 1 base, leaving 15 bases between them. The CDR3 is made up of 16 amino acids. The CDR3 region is CASSNRGLRSYNEQFF. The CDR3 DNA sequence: TGTGCCAGCAGCAACAGGGGACTCCGATCCTACAATGAGCAGTTCTTC.

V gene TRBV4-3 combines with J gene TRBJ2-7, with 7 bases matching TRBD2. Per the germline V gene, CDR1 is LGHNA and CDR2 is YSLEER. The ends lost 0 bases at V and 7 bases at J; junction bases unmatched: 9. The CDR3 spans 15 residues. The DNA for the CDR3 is TGCGCCAGCAGCCAAGATACTAGCGACCCCGTGGAGCAGTACTTC. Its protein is CASSQDTSDPVEQYF.

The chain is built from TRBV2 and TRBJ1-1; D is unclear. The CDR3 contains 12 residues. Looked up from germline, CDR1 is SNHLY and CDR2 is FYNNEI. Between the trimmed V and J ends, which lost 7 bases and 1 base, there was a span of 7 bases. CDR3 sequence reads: CASNRRNTEAFF. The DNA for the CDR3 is TGTGCCAGCAACCGAAGGAACACTGAAGCTTTCTTT.

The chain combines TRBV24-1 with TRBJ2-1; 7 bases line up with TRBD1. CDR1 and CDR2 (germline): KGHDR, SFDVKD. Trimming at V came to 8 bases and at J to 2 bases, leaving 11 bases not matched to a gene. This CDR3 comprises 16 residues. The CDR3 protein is CATILSGTEPYNEQFF. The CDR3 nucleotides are TGTGCCACCATACTTTCCGGGACAGAGCCCTACAATGAGCAGTTCTTC.

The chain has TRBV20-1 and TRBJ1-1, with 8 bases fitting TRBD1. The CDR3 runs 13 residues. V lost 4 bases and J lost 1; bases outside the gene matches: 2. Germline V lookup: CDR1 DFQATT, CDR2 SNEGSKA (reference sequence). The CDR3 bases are TGCAGTGCTAAGGACAGGGCGAACACTGAAGCTTTCTTT. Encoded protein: CSAKDRANTEAFF.

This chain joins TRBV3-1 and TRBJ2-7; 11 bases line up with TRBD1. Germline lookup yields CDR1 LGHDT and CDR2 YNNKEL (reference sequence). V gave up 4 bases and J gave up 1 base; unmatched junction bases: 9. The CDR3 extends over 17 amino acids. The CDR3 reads CASSRAGTGGFSYEQYF. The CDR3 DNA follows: TGTGCCAGCAGCCGCGCCGGGACAGGGGGTTTTTCCTACGAGCAGTACTTC.

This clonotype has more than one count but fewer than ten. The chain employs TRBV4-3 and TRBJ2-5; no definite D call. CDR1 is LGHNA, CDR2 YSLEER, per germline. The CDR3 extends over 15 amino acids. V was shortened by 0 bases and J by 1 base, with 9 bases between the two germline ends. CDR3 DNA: TGCGCCAGCAGCCAAGATATGATGGTCCAAGAGACCCAGTACTTC. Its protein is CASSQDMMVQETQYF.

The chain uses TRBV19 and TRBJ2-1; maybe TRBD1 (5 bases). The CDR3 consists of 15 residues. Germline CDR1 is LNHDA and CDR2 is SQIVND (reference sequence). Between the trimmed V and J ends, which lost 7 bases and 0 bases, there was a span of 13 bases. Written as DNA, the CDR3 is TGTGCCAGTAAGTTTGCAGGGCGCTCCTACAATGAGCAGTTCTTC. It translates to CASKFAGRSYNEQFF. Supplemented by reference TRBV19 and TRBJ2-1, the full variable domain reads DGGITQSPKYLFRKEGQNVTLSCEQNLNHDAMYWYRQDPGQGLRLIYYSQIVNDFQKGDIAEGYSVSREKKESFPLTVTSAQKNPTAFYLCASKFAGRSYNEQFFGPGTRLTVL.

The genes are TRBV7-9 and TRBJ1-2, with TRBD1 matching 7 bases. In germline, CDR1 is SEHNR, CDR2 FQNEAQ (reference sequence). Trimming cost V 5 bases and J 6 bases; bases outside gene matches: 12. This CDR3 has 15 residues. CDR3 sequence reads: CASSQANRGKDGYTF. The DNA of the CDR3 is TGTGCCAGCAGCCAGGCGAACAGGGGAAAGGATGGCTACACCTTC.

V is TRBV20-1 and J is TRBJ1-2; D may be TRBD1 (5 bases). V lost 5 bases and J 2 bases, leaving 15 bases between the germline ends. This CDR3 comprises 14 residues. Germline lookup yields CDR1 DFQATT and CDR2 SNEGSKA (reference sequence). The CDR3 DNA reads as TGCAGTGCTGGTGGGACGGATGTAAACTATGGCTACACCTTC. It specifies CSAGGTDVNYGYTF.

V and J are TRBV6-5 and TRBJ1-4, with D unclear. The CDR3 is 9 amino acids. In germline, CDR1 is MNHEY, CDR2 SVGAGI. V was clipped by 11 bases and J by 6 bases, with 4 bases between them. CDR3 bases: TGTGCCGTCGATGAAAAACTGTTTTTT. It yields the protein CAVDEKLFF.

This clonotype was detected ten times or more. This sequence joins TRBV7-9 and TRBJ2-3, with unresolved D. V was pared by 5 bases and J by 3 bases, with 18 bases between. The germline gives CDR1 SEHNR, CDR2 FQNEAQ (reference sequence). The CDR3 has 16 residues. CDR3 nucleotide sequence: TGTGCCAGCAGCCTAGGCACCGTTCACCTTACAGATACGCAGTATTTT. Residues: CASSLGTVHLTDTQYF.

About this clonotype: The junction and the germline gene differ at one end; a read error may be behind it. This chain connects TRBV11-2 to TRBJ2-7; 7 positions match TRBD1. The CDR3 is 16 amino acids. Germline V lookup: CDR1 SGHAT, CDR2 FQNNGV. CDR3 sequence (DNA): TGCGCCAGCAGCTTGACAGGGCTGTCGTTCATTGGTGGGCAGTACTTC. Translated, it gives CASSLTGLSFIGGQYF.

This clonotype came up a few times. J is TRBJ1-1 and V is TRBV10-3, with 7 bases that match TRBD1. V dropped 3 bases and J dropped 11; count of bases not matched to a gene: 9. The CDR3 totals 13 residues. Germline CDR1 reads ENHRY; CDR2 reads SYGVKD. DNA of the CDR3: TGTGCCATCAGTGAAATGGATGGCAGGGGGGCTTTCTTT. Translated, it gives CAISEMDGRGAFF.

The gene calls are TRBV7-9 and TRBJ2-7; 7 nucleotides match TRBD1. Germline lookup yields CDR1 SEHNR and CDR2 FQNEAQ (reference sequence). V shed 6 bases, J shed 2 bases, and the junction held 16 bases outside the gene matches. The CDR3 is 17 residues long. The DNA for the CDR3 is TGTGCCAGCAGTAGAACGACAGGGCTCCTCGGGGCCTACGAGCAGTACTTC. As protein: CASSRTTGLLGAYEQYF.

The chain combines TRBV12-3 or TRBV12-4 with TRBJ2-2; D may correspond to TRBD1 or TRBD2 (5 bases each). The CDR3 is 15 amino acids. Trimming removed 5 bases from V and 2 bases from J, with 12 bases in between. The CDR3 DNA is TGTGCCAGCAGTGCAGGGAGAGGTAACACCGGGGAGCTGTTTTTT. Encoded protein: CASSAGRGNTGELFF.

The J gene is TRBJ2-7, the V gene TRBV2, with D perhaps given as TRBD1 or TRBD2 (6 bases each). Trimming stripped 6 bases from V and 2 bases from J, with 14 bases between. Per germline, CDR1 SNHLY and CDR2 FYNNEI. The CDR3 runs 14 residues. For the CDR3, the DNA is TGTGCCAGCAGGAGGGGGACTCATACCTACGAGCAGTACTTC. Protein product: CASRRGTHTYEQYF.

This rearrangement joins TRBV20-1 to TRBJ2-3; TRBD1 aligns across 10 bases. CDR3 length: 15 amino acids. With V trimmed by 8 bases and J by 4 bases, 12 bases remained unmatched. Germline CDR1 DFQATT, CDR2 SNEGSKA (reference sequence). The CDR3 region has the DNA TGCAGTCCTACCCGGGACAGGGGTTTGTCAGATACGCAGTATTTT. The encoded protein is CSPTRDRGLSDTQYF.

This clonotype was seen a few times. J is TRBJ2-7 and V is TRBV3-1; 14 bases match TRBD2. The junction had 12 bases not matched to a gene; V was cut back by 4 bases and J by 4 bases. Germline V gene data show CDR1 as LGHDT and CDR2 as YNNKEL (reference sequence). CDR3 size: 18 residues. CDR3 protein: CASSPRLAGGAGRYEQYF. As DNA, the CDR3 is TGTGCCAGCAGCCCCAGACTAGCGGGAGGGGCCGGGAGGTACGAGCAGTACTTC.

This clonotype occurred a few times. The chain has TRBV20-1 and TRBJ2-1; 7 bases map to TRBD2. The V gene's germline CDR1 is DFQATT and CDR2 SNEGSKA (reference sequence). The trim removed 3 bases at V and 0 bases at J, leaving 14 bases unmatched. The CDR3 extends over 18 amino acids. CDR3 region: CSARPSGDMLSSYNEQFF. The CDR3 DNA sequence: TGCAGTGCTAGGCCTAGCGGAGACATGCTCAGCTCCTACAATGAGCAGTTCTTC.

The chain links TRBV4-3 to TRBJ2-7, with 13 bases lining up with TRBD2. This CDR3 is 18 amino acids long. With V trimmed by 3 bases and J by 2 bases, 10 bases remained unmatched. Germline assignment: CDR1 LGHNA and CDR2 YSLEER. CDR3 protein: CASSQMGTSGTETYEQYF. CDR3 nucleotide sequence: TGCGCCAGCAGCCAGATGGGGACTAGCGGGACAGAAACCTACGAGCAGTACTTC.

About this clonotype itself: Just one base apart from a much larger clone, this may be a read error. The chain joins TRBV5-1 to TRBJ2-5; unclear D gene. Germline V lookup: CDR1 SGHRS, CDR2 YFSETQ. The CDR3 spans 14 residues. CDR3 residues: CASSLLGSQETLYF. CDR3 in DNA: TGCGCCAGCAGCTTGCTAGGGTCACAAGAGACCCTGTACTTC.